A single sample is the source of the 17 T cell receptor beta chains below, sequenced in a study of vaccination and CD4 T cells after COVID-19. The treatment is: approximately 11-day PBMC culture with coronavirus spike peptide pools or control peptides (ViraFEST assay). Their specific antigens are unknown. Cultured CD4+ T cell DNA was sequenced using the Oncomine TCR Beta short-read assay. TCRdb re-derived calls from the PCR reads in MiXCR, one entry per CDR3 protein. The table includes roughly 16,000 distinct CDR3 sequences, roughly half detected once. Sequencing was performed on cultured CD4+ T cells from blood, taken after SARS-CoV-2 vaccination. The origin of the receptors is a human donor with COVID-19.

The J gene is TRBJ1-2, the V gene TRBV18, with a weak D call TRBD1 (6 bases). The germline V and J ends were trimmed by 5 bases and 4 bases, with 11 bases remaining between them. Germline V gene sequence: CDR1 KGHSH, CDR2 LQKENI. The CDR3 spans 13 residues. CDR3 sequence: CASSETGGYGYTF. CDR3 DNA sequence: TGTGCCAGCTCAGAGACAGGCGGCTATGGCTACACCTTC. Full variable domain (remainder filled in from reference TRBV18 and TRBJ1-2): NAGVMQNPRHLVRRRGQEARLRCSPMKGHSHVYWYRQLPEEGLKFMVYLQKENIIDESGMPKERFSAEFPKEGPSILRIQQVVRGDSAAYFCASSETGGYGYTFGSGTRLTVV.

This chain connects TRBV6-5 to TRBJ1-2; possibly TRBD1 for D (6 bases). Germline CDR1 reads MNHEY; CDR2 reads SVGAGI. Trimming left V 4 bases short and J 2 bases short, with 14 bases between. This CDR3 has 15 amino acids. CDR3 sequence: CASSFQGMANYGYTF. CDR3 nucleotides: TGTGCCAGCAGTTTTCAGGGGATGGCGAACTATGGCTACACCTTC.

The CDR3 reads CASSGRDRGLIQPQHF. CDR3 in DNA: TGTGCCAGCAGCGGCCGGGACAGGGGGCTGATTCAGCCCCAGCATTTT. The chain recombines TRBV2 with TRBJ1-5; 12 bases agree with TRBD1. This CDR3 is built from 16 residues. V lost 6 bases and J lost 6; bases outside the gene matches: 9. Per germline, CDR1 SNHLY and CDR2 FYNNEI.

This rearrangement joins TRBV5-6 to TRBJ1-2; D possibly corresponds to TRBD1 (5 bases). CDR1 is SGHDT, CDR2 YYEEEE, per germline. The CDR3 contains 14 residues. V lost 2 bases and J lost 2, with 10 bases in between. In DNA, the CDR3 is TGTGCCAGCAGCTTTCGGGCAGGGAACTATGGCTACACCTTC. This encodes CASSFRAGNYGYTF.

The chain recombines TRBV27 with TRBJ1-6; D gene uncertain. Germline CDR1 is MNHEY and CDR2 is SMNVEV (reference sequence). The CDR3 sequence is 14 residues long. V lost 6 bases and J lost 0, with 6 bases in between. The CDR3: CASSPVSYNSPLHF. The CDR3 DNA reads TGTGCCAGCAGCCCGGTCTCCTATAATTCACCCCTCCACTTT.

The chain uses TRBV6-1 and TRBJ2-7; D uncertain. This CDR3 is built from 15 residues. Germline V gene data show CDR1 as MNHNS and CDR2 as SASEGT. Trimming left V 1 base short and J 3 bases short, with 13 bases between. CDR3 in amino acids: CASSEGGNRLYEQYF. The CDR3 bases are TGTGCCAGCAGTGAAGGTGGGAACAGACTCTACGAGCAGTACTTC.

This clonotype has only a few counts. This chain uses TRBV19 with TRBJ2-5; D is ambiguous. CDR1 is LNHDA, CDR2 SQIVND, per germline (reference sequence). Trimming cost V 6 bases and J 2 bases, with 13 bases left between them. CDR3 length equals 14 residues. The CDR3 DNA reads TGTGCCAGTAGCCCTCGAAGGCTTCAAGAGACCCAGTACTTC. Residues: CASSPRRLQETQYF.

The chain recombines TRBV28 with TRBJ2-5; 9 bases match TRBD1. In germline, CDR1 is MDHEN, CDR2 SYDVKM. The CDR3 covers 14 residues. With V trimmed by 7 bases and J by 4 bases, 7 bases remained unmatched. The chain's CDR3 is CASTTGGAGETQYF. The CDR3 DNA reads as TGTGCCAGCACCACAGGGGGCGCAGGAGAGACCCAGTACTTC.

In nucleotides, the CDR3 is TGTGCCAGCAGCCCCTCCAATCGCAACACTGAAGCTTTCTTT. The encoded protein is CASSPSNRNTEAFF. This chain uses TRBV7-2 with TRBJ1-1; D gene uncertain. Germline V gene sequence: CDR1 SGHTA, CDR2 FQGNSA. The CDR3 length is 14 residues. Between the trimmed V and J ends, which lost 5 bases and 2 bases, there was a span of 12 bases.

J is TRBJ1-2 and V is TRBV29-1; D gene ambiguous. Trimming shortened V by 1 base and J by 4 bases, and 10 bases separated the two germline ends. CDR3 length: 13 amino acids. The germline V gene has CDR1 SQVTM and CDR2 ANQGSEA. CDR3 coding DNA: TGCAGCGTTGAAGGGCGGAGCCCCTATGGCTACACCTTC. It codes for CSVEGRSPYGYTF.

This chain links TRBV6-1 with TRBJ1-1; D call uncertain. The ends were cut back, 5 bases at V and 5 bases at J, with 9 bases in the middle. Per the germline V gene, CDR1 is MNHNS and CDR2 is SASEGT. The CDR3 is 12 amino acids. The CDR3 here is CASSPPGTEAFF. CDR3 nucleotides: TGTGCCAGCAGTCCCCCCGGGACTGAAGCTTTCTTT.

The V gene is TRBV25-1, the J gene TRBJ1-2, with D unresolved. V gave up 2 bases and J gave up 7 bases, with 11 bases separating them. Germline V lookup: CDR1 MGHDK, CDR2 SYGVNS. This CDR3 is built from 13 residues. The CDR3 region is CASSEQGLGGYTF. CDR3 DNA: TGTGCCAGCAGTGAACAAGGGCTCGGTGGCTACACCTTC.

This chain uses TRBV20-1 with TRBJ1-2; D remains unclear. Germline assignment: CDR1 DFQATT and CDR2 SNEGSKA (reference sequence). Between the trimmed V and J ends, which lost 1 base and 8 bases, there was a span of 17 bases. There are 14 residues in the CDR3. The CDR3 region has the DNA TGCAGTGCTAGAGGTGGGAAACCTCTGGAAGGCTACACCTTC. Encoded protein: CSARGGKPLEGYTF.

This clonotype was picked up a small number of times. This rearrangement joins TRBV2 to TRBJ1-2, with 7 nucleotides matching TRBD1. In germline, CDR1 is SNHLY, CDR2 FYNNEI. The CDR3 covers 11 residues. Trimming cost V 11 bases and J 5 bases; bases outside gene matches: 5. The CDR3 DNA reads as TGTGCCGACAGGGCTCGGTATGGCTACACCTTC. This translates into CADRARYGYTF.

The CDR3 bases are TGCAGTGCTAGACACGGACCGGTTGAGCAGTTCTTC. This sequence encodes CSARHGPVEQFF. This chain links TRBV20-1 with TRBJ2-1, with D hard to call. The CDR3 extends over 12 amino acids. V dropped 2 bases and J dropped 9 bases, with 11 bases sitting between them. Germline assignment: CDR1 DFQATT and CDR2 SNEGSKA (reference sequence).

The CDR3 DNA follows: TGTGCCAGCAGTTACGATCCAGAGAACACTGAAGCTTTCTTT. This sequence encodes CASSYDPENTEAFF. This chain links TRBV6-5 with TRBJ1-1, with no clear D. This CDR3 has 14 residues. With 2 bases removed from V and 1 base from J, the gap between germline ends came to 8 bases. The germline V gene has CDR1 MNHEY and CDR2 SVGAGI.

This clonotype was seen once. J is TRBJ1-1 and V is TRBV6-5; maybe TRBD1 (5 bases). Germline V gene data show CDR1 as MNHEY and CDR2 as SVGAGI. V was trimmed by 0 bases and J by 4 bases, leaving 9 bases between them. The CDR3 length is 14 residues. The CDR3 nucleotides read TGTGCCAGCAGTTACTCCGGACAATTCACTGAAGCTTTCTTT. Its protein product is CASSYSGQFTEAFF.